A single T cell receptor beta chain is shown here with its context. This sample is drawn from a study of control samples from healthy donors and cancer patients. The table came from immunoSEQ multiplex PCR; TCRdb's copy has only in-frame clones and leaves some out. Here the sample spans approximately 70,000 clones, roughly 91% being singletons. Trimming stripped 2 bases from V and 0 bases from J, with 9 bases between. The CDR3 extends over 14 amino acids. Germline values: CDR1 SQVTM, CDR2 ANQGSEA. Input material: PBMCs. This TCR was sampled from a man in his 60s with lung cancer. The V gene is TRBV29-1, the J gene TRBJ2-3, with D hard to call. The CDR3 nucleotides are TGCAGCGTTGAAAGCCCCCGTAGCACAGATACGCAGTATTTT. It yields the protein CSVESPRSTDTQYF.